Here is one T cell receptor beta chain with its context. The target antigen is unknown. The data are from a study of beta chain features in type 1 diabetes. Findings of the study overall: Across all four CD4+ subsets, people with type 1 diabetes showed modestly shorter TCRB CDR3s.

TCRB transcripts that were expressed got sequenced, as all of the isolated RNA had been reverse transcribed. This table comes from immunoSEQ multiplex PCR, and its TCRdb copy is limited to in-frame clones, with some not included. The data hold 300,000 to 350,000 clones, with roughly 13% observed a single time. The CDR3 has 15 amino acids. Germline V CDR1 and CDR2: GTSNPN, SVGIG (reference sequence). After removal of 4 bases from V and 0 bases from J, the junction contained 7 bases not matched to a gene. The rearrangement joins TRBV30 to TRBJ1-2; 8 bases fit TRBD1. The clonotype originates from a woman in her late teens or twenties with type 1 diabetes. Sequenced material: naive CD4+ T cells from blood. CDR3 DNA sequence: TGTGCCTGGACCGGGACAGGCGAACCTAACTATGGCTACACCTTC. Translating it yields CAWTGTGEPNYGYTF.